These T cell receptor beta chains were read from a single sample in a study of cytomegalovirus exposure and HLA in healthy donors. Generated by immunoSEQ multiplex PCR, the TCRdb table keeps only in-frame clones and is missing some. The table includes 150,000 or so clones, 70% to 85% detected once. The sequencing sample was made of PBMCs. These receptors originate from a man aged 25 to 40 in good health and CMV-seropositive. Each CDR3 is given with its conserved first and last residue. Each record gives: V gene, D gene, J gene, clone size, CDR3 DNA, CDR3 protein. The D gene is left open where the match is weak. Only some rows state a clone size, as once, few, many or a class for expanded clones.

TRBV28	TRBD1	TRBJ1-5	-	TGTGCCAGCACCCAGGGGGTGAGCAATCAGCCCCAGCATTTT	CASTQGVSNQPQHF
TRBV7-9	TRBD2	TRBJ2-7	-	TGTGCCAGCAGCTCGACTAGCGGTTCCTACGAGCAGTACTTC	CASSSTSGSYEQYF
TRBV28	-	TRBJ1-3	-	TGTGCCAGCAGTTTGTGGGGGGGGCGGGAAAACACCATATATTTT	CASSLWGGRENTIYF
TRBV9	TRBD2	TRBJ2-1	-	TGTGCCAGCAGCGACCGCGGGAGTTTAGCCTACAATGAGCAGTTCTTC	CASSDRGSLAYNEQFF
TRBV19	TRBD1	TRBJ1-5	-	TGTGCCAGTAGCCCTGCTGACAGGGTAAGTCAGCCCCAGCATTTT	CASSPADRVSQPQHF
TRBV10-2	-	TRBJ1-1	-	TGCGCCAGCGGAGGCGAGGGCGGTGAAGCTTTCTTT	CASGGEGGEAFF
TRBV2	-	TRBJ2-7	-	TGTGCCAGCCGTGAGTCAGTATCCTACGAGCAGTACTTC	CASRESVSYEQYF
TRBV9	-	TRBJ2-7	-	TGTGCCAGCAGCGCCCCTAGCTCCTACGAGCAGTACTTC	CASSAPSSYEQYF
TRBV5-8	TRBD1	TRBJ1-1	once	TGTGCCAGCAGCTTCTACCCCGGGACAGGGGGCTTGAACACTGAAGCTTTCTTT	CASSFYPGTGGLNTEAFF
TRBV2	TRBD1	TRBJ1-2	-	TGTGCCAGCAGAACGGGACAGGGAAGAGGCTACACCTTC	CASRTGQGRGYTF
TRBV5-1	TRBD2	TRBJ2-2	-	TGCGCCAGCAGCTTGCGACTAGCGGGAGACACCGGGGAGCTGTTTTTT	CASSLRLAGDTGELFF
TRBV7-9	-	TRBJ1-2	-	TGTGCCAGCAGAGACATCGGACAGCTCTATGGCTACACCTTC	CASRDIGQLYGYTF
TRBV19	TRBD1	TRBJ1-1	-	TGTGCCAGTAGTTCGACAGGGAGGATTTCGACTGAAGCTTTCTTT	CASSSTGRISTEAFF
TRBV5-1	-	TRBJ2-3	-	TGCGCCAGCAGCTTGGGACAGCTTGCTAGCACAGATACGCAGTATTTT	CASSLGQLASTDTQYF
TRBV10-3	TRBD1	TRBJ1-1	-	TGTGCCATCAGCCCACGACAGGGGACTGAAGCTTTCTTT	CAISPRQGTEAFF
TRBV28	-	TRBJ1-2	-	TGTGCCAGCAGTTTATGGGGGCGCTTTACTGGCTACACCTTC	CASSLWGRFTGYTF
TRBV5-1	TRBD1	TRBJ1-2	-	TGCGCCAGCAGGACTGGGACAGCCTACTATGGCTACACCTTC	CASRTGTAYYGYTF
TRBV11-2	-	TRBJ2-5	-	TGTGCCAGCAGCCCCCGACGGGAAATTCAAGAGACCCAGTACTTC	CASSPRREIQETQYF
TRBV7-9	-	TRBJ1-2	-	TGTGCCAGCACCCCCCCTCGGGGTCGGACTAACTATGGCTACACCTTC	CASTPPRGRTNYGYTF
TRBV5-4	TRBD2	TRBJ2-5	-	TGTGCCATCGGGGTAGCGGGGGTGGAGACCCAGTACTTC	CAIGVAGVETQYF
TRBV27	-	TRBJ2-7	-	TGTGCCAGCAGCCAAATGACTGAACCGAACGAGCAGTACTTC	CASSQMTEPNEQYF
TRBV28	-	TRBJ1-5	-	TGTGCCAGCCTCCCGCCCCCCCGGGGGCCCCAGCATTTT	CASLPPPRGPQHF
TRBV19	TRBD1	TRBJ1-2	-	TGTGCCAGTAGTTTGGCCGGGACAGGGGGACAAGGCTACACCTTC	CASSLAGTGGQGYTF
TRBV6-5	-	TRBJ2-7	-	TGTGCCAGCAGTGGCGGTATCACAGCGGTCGAGCAGTACTTC	CASSGGITAVEQYF
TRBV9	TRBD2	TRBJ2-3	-	TGTGCCAGCAGCGAGATCCGGGAGGCTACGCAGTATTTT	CASSEIREATQYF
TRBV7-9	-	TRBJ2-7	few	TGTGCCAGCTCGTGGCGTCCGGGACTCTCTTCCTACGAGCAGTACTTC	CASSWRPGLSSYEQYF
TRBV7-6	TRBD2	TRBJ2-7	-	TGTGCCAGCAGCTTACGCGGGGGGGCCAACGAGCAGTACTTC	CASSLRGGANEQYF
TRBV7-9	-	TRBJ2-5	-	TGTGCCAGCAGCCCTACCTTGGGGCGGGAGACCCAGTACTTC	CASSPTLGRETQYF
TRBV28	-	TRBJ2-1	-	TGTGCCAGCAGTACCCCAAGCTTCTCCTACAATGAGCAGTTCTTC	CASSTPSFSYNEQFF
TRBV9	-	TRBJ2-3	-	TGTGCCAGCAGCTCTTACTACGGAGATACGCAGTATTTT	CASSSYYGDTQYF
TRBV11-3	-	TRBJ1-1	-	TGTGCCAGCAGCCCCTTGGCGGGGAGAAACACTGAAGCTTTCTTT	CASSPLAGRNTEAFF
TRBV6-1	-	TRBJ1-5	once	TGTGCCAGCAGTCTACGGGACACCACGAACCAGCCCCAGCATTTT	CASSLRDTTNQPQHF
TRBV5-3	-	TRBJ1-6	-	TGTGCCAGAAGCTCGGATTCACCCCTCCACTTT	CARSSDSPLHF
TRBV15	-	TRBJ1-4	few	TGTGCCACCAGCAGAGGAGCGGCAGAAAATGAAAAACTGTTTTTT	CATSRGAAENEKLFF
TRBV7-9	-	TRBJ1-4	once	TGTGCCAGCAGCCACTCGGGTGGAGGGGCGGGACTGTTTTTT	CASSHSGGGAGLFF
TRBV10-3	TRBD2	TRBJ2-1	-	TGTGCCATCAGTGAGCTAGCGGGAGATGCAAATGAGCAGTTCTTC	CAISELAGDANEQFF
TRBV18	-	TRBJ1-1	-	TGTGCCAGCTCCCGAGACCGCGGAGACACTGAAGCTTTCTTT	CASSRDRGDTEAFF
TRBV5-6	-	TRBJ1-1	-	TGTGCCAGCAGCCTTCACACTGAAGCTTTCTTT	CASSLHTEAFF
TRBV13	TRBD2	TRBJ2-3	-	TGTGCCAGCAGCTTAGGGCTAGCGGGGATCACAGATACGCAGTATTTT	CASSLGLAGITDTQYF
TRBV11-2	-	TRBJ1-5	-	TGTGCCAGCAGCTTAGGGGGGACTGGCAATCAGCCCCAGCATTTT	CASSLGGTGNQPQHF
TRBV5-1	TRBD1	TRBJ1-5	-	TGCGCCAGCAGCCACGGGACAGTCGTCAATCAGCCCCAGCATTTT	CASSHGTVVNQPQHF
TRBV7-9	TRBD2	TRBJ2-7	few	TGTTCCAGCAGCCCGATTCGGACTAGTAGAGCCTACGAGCAGTACTTC	CSSSPIRTSRAYEQYF
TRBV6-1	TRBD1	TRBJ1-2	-	TGTGCCAGCAGTTCCCAAGGAGGGGGCGGTGGCTACACCTTC	CASSSQGGGGGYTF
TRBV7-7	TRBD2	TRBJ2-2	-	TGTGCTAGCAGCTTGGCTAGCGGGGGCCGCACCGGGGAGCTGTTTTTT	CASSLASGGRTGELFF
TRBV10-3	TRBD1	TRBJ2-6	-	TGTGCCATCAGTGAGTCTGGGACAGGGGTGTTCGGGGCCAACGTCCTGACTTTC	CAISESGTGVFGANVLTF
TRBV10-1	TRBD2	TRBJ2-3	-	TGCGCCAGCAGTAGGACTAGCGGGGCTTTCACAGATACGCAGTATTTT	CASSRTSGAFTDTQYF
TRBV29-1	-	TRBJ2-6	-	TGCAGCGGTCGGTGGTCCGGGGCCAACGTCCTGACTTTC	CSGRWSGANVLTF
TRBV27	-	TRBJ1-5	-	TGTGCCAGCAGTTTACGCTATAGCAATCAGCCCCAGCATTTT	CASSLRYSNQPQHF
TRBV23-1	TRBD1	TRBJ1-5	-	TGCGCCAGCAGTCAATCGGGGACAGGGGGAAGCAATCAGCCCCAGCATTTT	CASSQSGTGGSNQPQHF
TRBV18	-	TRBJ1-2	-	TGTGCCAGCTCACCGAGTACAGGGTCTAACTATGGCTACACCTTC	CASSPSTGSNYGYTF
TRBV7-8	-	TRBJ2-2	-	TGTGCCAGCAGCGAGGGGGAGAACACCGGGGAGCTGTTTTTT	CASSEGENTGELFF